The rows below give T cell receptor beta chains drawn from one sample of a study of regulatory T cells. TCRdb's table, derived via immunoSEQ multiplex PCR, lists solely in-frame clones and lacks some. Of tens of thousands of clones listed, approximately 90% are singletons. Sequencing input: conventional CD4+ T cells sorted from blood. These receptors came from a person under 30 with CD3G deficiency. Each CDR3 is given with its conserved first and last residue. A D gene is named only where the DNA matches it firmly. A row's size may be missing; if present it is once, few, many or a size class.

j_call clone_size v_call d_call cdr3_nt cdr3_aa
TRBJ1-1 . TRBV10-3 . TGTGCCATCAGTGAGTTTGGGGCGGGTACTGAAGCTTTCTTT CAISEFGAGTEAFF
TRBJ2-2 . TRBV5-1 TRBD2 TGCGCCAGCAGCTTGGCTAGCGGGAGGAGGCCGGGGGAGCTGTTTTTT CASSLASGRRPGELFF
TRBJ2-2 . TRBV30 TRBD2 TGTGCCTGGAGTCGGGACTACCACACCGGGGAGCTGTTTTTT CAWSRDYHTGELFF
TRBJ2-3 few TRBV30 TRBD2 TGTGCCTGGACGAAAGGGCTAGCGGGGAACACAGATACGCAGTATTTT CAWTKGLAGNTDTQYF
TRBJ2-7 once TRBV10-2 . TGCGCCAGCAGTGATCGAGGGATTTCCTACGAGCAGTACTTC CASSDRGISYEQYF
TRBJ2-1 . TRBV10-3 . TGTGCCATCAGTGACCCCACTCGTTATGAGCAGTTCTTC CAISDPTRYEQFF
TRBJ2-2 . TRBV4-1 . TGCGCCAGCAGCCAAGTCGGAGGAACCGGGGAGCTGTTTTTT CASSQVGGTGELFF
TRBJ1-1 . TRBV19 TRBD1 TGTGCCAGTAGTATTAAGAAAGGGGGACAGGGGAAAGCTTTCTTT CASSIKKGGQGKAFF
TRBJ2-5 . TRBV5-1 TRBD1 TGCGCCAGCAGCCCTGGTGGCAGGGGGCGCGGTGAGACCCAGTACTTC CASSPGGRGRGETQYF
TRBJ2-7 once TRBV18 . TGTGCCAGCTCACCACAGGTGAACCACGAGCAGTACTTC CASSPQVNHEQYF
TRBJ1-5 . TRBV28 TRBD1 TGTGCCAGCGGACGAGGAGGGGGCTCCCAGCCCCAGCATTTT CASGRGGGSQPQHF
TRBJ2-3 . TRBV19 . TGTGCCAGTAGTGGGGCCGGACGGACAGATACGCAGTATTTT CASSGAGRTDTQYF
TRBJ2-2 once TRBV6-1 . TGTGCCAGCAGCCGAGCCGGAGGAAGTGCCGGGGAGCTGTTTTTT CASSRAGGSAGELFF
TRBJ2-3 . TRBV10-3 . TGTGCCATCAGCAGCTCTAGGGGGAGAGCAGATACGCAGTATTTT CAISSSRGRADTQYF
TRBJ2-3 . TRBV19 . TGTGCCAGTAGCCTTAGCCCGCCAGATACGCAGTATTTT CASSLSPPDTQYF
TRBJ2-5 . TRBV18 . TGTGCCAGCTCACCGCCGGAAGCGAGGGAGACCCAGTACTTC CASSPPEARETQYF
TRBJ2-7 . TRBV28 . TGTGCCAGCAGTTTCTCTACACGGGGGTACGAGCAGTACTTC CASSFSTRGYEQYF
TRBJ2-2 . TRBV6-6 . TGTGCCAGCAGTTATTCGAGGGGGTTAGACACCGGGGAGCTGTTTTTT CASSYSRGLDTGELFF
TRBJ2-2 . TRBV5-1 TRBD2 TGCGCCAGCAGCTTGGCTCTAGCGGCTACCGGGGAGCTGTTTTTT CASSLALAATGELFF
TRBJ2-5 . TRBV5-1 TRBD1 TGCGCCAGCAGCCCTGGGACAGGCCCTACGACCCAGTACTTC CASSPGTGPTTQYF
TRBJ1-6 . TRBV6-1 . TGTGCCAGCAGTGAAGGGGCGCCAGGACTTAGCTCCTATAATTCACCCCTCCACTTT CASSEGAPGLSSYNSPLHF
TRBJ2-7 . TRBV28 . TGTGCCAGCAGTCCACCCCTGGGCACTCCCTACGAGCAGTACTTC CASSPPLGTPYEQYF
TRBJ2-2 . TRBV5-1 TRBD1 TGCGCCAGCAGCCGGACAGGCTTGAACACCGGGGAGCTGTTTTTT CASSRTGLNTGELFF
TRBJ1-2 . TRBV18 . TGTGCCAGCTCACCACAGGGGAACTATGGCTACACCTTC CASSPQGNYGYTF
TRBJ1-1 . TRBV7-9 . TGTGCCAGCAGCCCCCCGAACACTGAAGCTTTCTTT CASSPPNTEAFF
TRBJ2-7 . TRBV4-3 TRBD2 TGCGCCAGCAGCCGCGCACTGGTTAGCGGGGTCACGAGCCCCTACGAGCAGTACTTC CASSRALVSGVTSPYEQYF
TRBJ1-1 . TRBV30 . TGTGCCTGGAACTACAGGGTGAACACTGAAGCTTTCTTT CAWNYRVNTEAFF
TRBJ2-1 few TRBV6-1 . TGTGCCAGCAGTGGTCAGGGAGGGGGTGGGGATGAGCAGTTCTTC CASSGQGGGGDEQFF
TRBJ2-7 . TRBV28 TRBD2 TGTGCCAGCACGAGCGGGAGCGATTACGAGCAGTACTTC CASTSGSDYEQYF
TRBJ2-1 . TRBV28 . TGTGCCAGCGGGAGCTCCTACAATGAGCAGTTCTTC CASGSSYNEQFF
TRBJ2-5 . TRBV7-2 . TGTGCCAGCACCCGACCCGGGTTGGGGACCCAGTACTTC CASTRPGLGTQYF
TRBJ2-2 . TRBV7-8 . TGTGCCAGCAGCGCCGCCGGGACAACCGGGGAGCTGTTTTTT CASSAAGTTGELFF
TRBJ1-1 . TRBV5-1 . TGCGCCAGCAGCTCCGGGGCTTTGAACACTGAAGCTTTCTTT CASSSGALNTEAFF
TRBJ1-2 . TRBV21-1 . TGTGCCAGCAGCAAATTGGTGTCGGATTATGGCTACACCTTC CASSKLVSDYGYTF
TRBJ2-2 . TRBV28 . TGTGCCAGCAGTTCTAGCGCCACCGGGGAGCTGTTTTTT CASSSSATGELFF
TRBJ2-1 . TRBV11-2 TRBD2 TGTGCCAGCAGTAAAGCGGGAGTAGGCTACAATGAGCAGTTCTTC CASSKAGVGYNEQFF
TRBJ2-7 . TRBV7-2 TRBD1 TGTGCCAGCAGCAAACAGGGGGGAGGAACCTACGAGCAGTACTTC CASSKQGGGTYEQYF
TRBJ2-3 . TRBV6-1 . TGTGCCAGCAGTGATGGTGCCACAGATACGCAGTATTTT CASSDGATDTQYF
TRBJ2-7 . TRBV6-1 . TGTGCCAGCAGCGTGAGTAGGGACACCTACGAGCAGTACTTC CASSVSRDTYEQYF
TRBJ2-7 . TRBV6-1 TRBD2 TGTGCCAGCAGTGAAGCGCGGGGGGCAATAAGGAGCGAGCAGTACTTC CASSEARGAIRSEQYF
TRBJ1-1 . TRBV5-1 . TGCGCCAGCAGCTTGGGGGGGAATGCTGAAGCTTTCTTT CASSLGGNAEAFF
TRBJ2-6 . TRBV7-9 . TGTGCCAGCAGCTCCTGGCCCACTGGGGCCAACGTCCTGACTTTC CASSSWPTGANVLTF
TRBJ1-1 few TRBV28 . TGTGCCAGCAGTTTTGACAGGTCCGACGCAAGAGCTTTCTTT CASSFDRSDARAFF
TRBJ2-7 . TRBV28 . TGTGCCAGCAGTTCCCATAGCGGTCAGTACGAGCAGTACTTC CASSSHSGQYEQYF
TRBJ1-1 . TRBV6-1 . TGTGCCAGCAGTTCGAGGCCCCGAGGGACTGAAGCTTTCTTT CASSSRPRGTEAFF
TRBJ1-1 . TRBV28 TRBD1 TGTGCCAGCACCTACCCCCGACAGGGGAGGACTGAAGCTTTCTTT CASTYPRQGRTEAFF
TRBJ2-7 . TRBV19 . TGTGCCAGTAGTATCGGCAGGGGTTCCTACGAGCAGTACTTC CASSIGRGSYEQYF
TRBJ1-2 . TRBV6-1 . TGTGCCAGCGGACACTATGGCTACACCTTC CASGHYGYTF
TRBJ2-5 . TRBV7-9 . TGTGCCAGCAGCTTGGACAGATACGGCGGAAGCCAAGAGACCCAGTACTTC CASSLDRYGGSQETQYF
TRBJ2-5 once TRBV11-3 . TGTGCCAGCAGCTCTGCGACAGGGACCCAGTACTTC CASSSATGTQYF
TRBJ1-2 . TRBV6-6 TRBD1 TGTGCCAGCAGTCGGACAGGGAAGAATGGCTATGGCTACACCTTC CASSRTGKNGYGYTF
TRBJ2-7 . TRBV18 . TGTGCCAGCTCACCACGGGGTTCCTACGAGCAGTACTTC CASSPRGSYEQYF
TRBJ2-5 . TRBV28 . TGTGCCAGCAGTTCCGGACCGAACAAGTCCCAGTACTTC CASSSGPNKSQYF